This T cell receptor (beta chain) was identified during a study of spatial heterogeneity in lung cancer. Looking at the study overall: There were consistently more beta-chain sequences detected than alpha-chain sequences. The study observed each unique TCR and UMI combination more than ten times on average in raw reads. Study-wide results and limits: Tumor TCRs that were ubiquitous and expanded showed up in blood more at resection than follow-up.

Germline CDR1 SGHDT, CDR2 YYEEEE. V lost 2 bases, J lost 3 bases, and 18 bases lay in between. The CDR3 covers 16 residues. TCRdb passed the 5' RACE reads through MiXCR, listing each CDR3 protein once. The data show roughly 100,000 distinct CDR3 sequences, around 8.6% seen once. This clonotype turned up a few times. What it binds is unknown. Time point given: sample taken at primary tumor resection. Unsorted samples of tumor, nontumor lung or frozen PBMC had their whole RNA sequenced. The donors, about 74 patients with untreated early-stage non-small cell lung cancer, provided the samples. The chain employs TRBV5-6 and TRBJ2-7; D tentatively fits TRBD1 or TRBD2 (5 bases each). Sequences were derived from PBMCs, sampled at surgery. The receptor was derived from a male donor with early-stage non-small cell lung cancer. As DNA, the CDR3 is TGTGCCAGCAGCTTCTTTTCCGGGACGACATTCTACGAGCAGTACTTC. It translates to CASSFFSGTTFYEQYF. The full variable domain, in which reference TRBV5-6 and TRBJ2-7 provide the parts outside the CDR3, is DAGVTQSPTHLIKTRGQQVTLRCSPKSGHDTVSWYQQALGQGPQFIFQYYEEEERQRGNFPDRFSGHQFPNYSSELNVNALLLGDSALYLCASSFFSGTTFYEQYFGPGTRLTVT.